This T cell receptor beta chain appears in the sequencing data of a study of cytomegalovirus exposure and HLA in healthy donors. The ends were cut back, 1 base at V and 0 bases at J, with 16 bases in the middle. The CDR3 consists of 19 residues. Germline assignment: CDR1 LNHDA and CDR2 SQIVND (reference sequence). Primers included in the PCR were 60 Vbeta and 13 Jbeta primers. The method was immunoSEQ multiplex PCR; TCRdb's version includes in-frame clones alone and lacks a portion of them. Counted here are fewer than 250,000 clones, roughly 84% occurring once; the ten biggest clones make up 1.1% to 1.5%.

The V gene is TRBV19, the J gene TRBJ1-6; D gene unclear. This receptor was taken from a girl under 18 in good health and CMV-seronegative. Sequenced sample: PBMCs. The CDR3 DNA is TGTGCCAGTAGTATAGGAGGGTCGTCATTAAGCTCCTATAATTCACCCCTCCACTTT. Translation: CASSIGGSSLSSYNSPLHF.